These 17 T cell receptor beta chains were sequenced from one sample in a study of T cell responses to AZD1222 COVID-19 vaccine (dated by TCRdb to about 2021). The library was built by means of the immunoSEQ multiplex PCR assay. The table comes from immuneACCESS by way of TCRdb, which keeps in-frame sequences with V and J called. Part of the clones is missing from these tables; in studies checked, under half for an unresolved V gene and the rest for unknown reasons. The sample has some 90,000 clones on record, about nine tenths of them singletons. The ten largest clones represent 2% to 3% of the sample. The label giving this sample's time point can be read as: baseline before first vaccination. This specimen was peripheral blood, taken on day 0 of AZD1222 vaccination. The source is an adult in good health.

CDR3 sequence reads: CASSDGTASQETQYF. CDR3 in DNA: TGTGCCAGCAGTGACGGGACAGCCAGTCAAGAGACCCAGTACTTC. The chain recombines TRBV6-1 with TRBJ2-5; TRBD1 agrees at 7 bases. The CDR3 totals 15 residues. Germline V gene data show CDR1 as MNHNS and CDR2 as SASEGT. V was clipped by 3 bases and J by 2 bases; unmatched bases: 6.

The gene calls are TRBV2 and TRBJ1-5, with D possibly matching TRBD1 (5 bases). The CDR3 loop spans 16 amino acids. V gave up 6 bases and J gave up 3 bases, with 18 bases separating them. CDR1 is SNHLY, CDR2 FYNNEI, per germline. CDR3 sequence reads: CASSAQGQAHNQPQHF. In DNA form, the CDR3 reads TGTGCCAGCAGCGCCCAGGGTCAGGCGCACAATCAGCCCCAGCATTTT.

The CDR3 here is CAISALAGGVEQFF. As DNA, the CDR3 is TGTGCCATCAGTGCACTAGCGGGAGGCGTTGAGCAGTTCTTC. V usage is TRBV10-3 and J usage is TRBJ2-1; 12 bases are a match to TRBD2. The CDR3 contains 14 residues. J was trimmed by 9 bases and V by 4 bases; bases with no gene match: 4. Germline V gene sequence: CDR1 ENHRY, CDR2 SYGVKD.

The rearrangement uses TRBV2 and TRBJ2-7; 10 bases agree with TRBD2. The CDR3 loop spans 14 amino acids. Germline V gene data show CDR1 as SNHLY and CDR2 as FYNNEI. J gave up 1 base and V 8 bases, and 5 bases lay outside the gene matches. The CDR3 bases are TGTGCCAGCCATAGCGGGAGGACTTCCTACGAGCAGTACTTC. It codes for CASHSGRTSYEQYF.

V and J are TRBV28 and TRBJ2-7, with TRBD1 matching over 8 bases. Germline values: CDR1 MDHEN, CDR2 SYDVKM. With V trimmed by 3 bases and J by 0 bases, 4 bases remained unmatched. The CDR3 runs to 15 residues. CDR3 residues: CASSLAGTGSYEQYF. The CDR3, as DNA: TGTGCCAGCAGTTTGGCCGGGACAGGCTCCTACGAGCAGTACTTC.

The chain employs TRBV5-1 and TRBJ1-1; 7 bases match TRBD1. This CDR3 has 14 residues. The germline V gene has CDR1 SGHRS and CDR2 YFSETQ. J gave up 5 bases and V 5 bases, and 9 bases lay outside the gene matches. CDR3 coding DNA: TGCGCCAGCAGGGAGGGGGCCCGCGGGACTGAAGCTTTCTTT. Protein product: CASREGARGTEAFF.

CDR3 coding DNA: TGTGCCAGCAGCTTAGATTCACTTTGGTGGGCCAAAAACATTCAGTACTTC. It yields the protein CASSLDSLWWAKNIQYF. The rearrangement joins TRBV11-2 to TRBJ2-4, with D unresolved. Trimming removed 0 bases at V and 1 base at J, with 13 bases between. Germline V gives CDR1 SGHAT, CDR2 FQNNGV. This CDR3 is built from 17 residues.

The chain employs TRBV5-1 and TRBJ1-1; 8 nucleotides agree with TRBD1. CDR1 SGHRS and CDR2 YFSETQ come from the germline V gene. This CDR3 is built from 14 residues. The trim removed 1 base at V and 3 bases at J, leaving 2 bases unmatched. CDR3 nucleotide sequence: TGCGCCAGCAGCTTGACAGGGGGGGACACTGAAGCTTTCTTT. It specifies CASSLTGGDTEAFF.

This clone was observed a few times. This chain joins TRBV5-5 and TRBJ1-1, with D perhaps matching TRBD1 (5 bases). Germline CDR1 and CDR2: SGHKS and YYEKEE (reference sequence). The CDR3 contains 17 residues. The V gene lost 4 bases and the J gene lost 5 bases, with 24 bases spanning the gap. The CDR3 DNA reads as TGTGCCAGCAGCCTACGGTGGCTGGGGGACTCGGGGACTGAAGCTTTCTTT. Residues: CASSLRWLGDSGTEAFF.

The CDR3 bases are TGTGCCAGCAGCTTGGTCGGCTCGAACACCGGGGAGCTGTTTTTT. Protein product: CASSLVGSNTGELFF. The rearrangement joins TRBV5-4 to TRBJ2-2; no definite D call. V gave up 0 bases and J gave up 0 bases, with 6 bases separating them. This CDR3 is 15 amino acids long. Germline lookup yields CDR1 SGHNT and CDR2 YYREEE (reference sequence).

The CDR3 loop is CASSLSRTGQTTNEKLFF. The DNA of the CDR3 is TGTGCCAGCAGTTTATCGAGGACAGGGCAAACAACTAATGAAAAACTGTTTTTT. The chain has TRBV27 and TRBJ1-4; 8 positions agree with TRBD1. V was clipped by 0 bases and J by 0 bases; unmatched bases: 6. This CDR3 has 18 amino acids. The germline gives CDR1 MNHEY, CDR2 SMNVEV (reference sequence).

V gene TRBV5-1 combines with J gene TRBJ2-3; 12 nucleotides line up with TRBD2. Germline CDR1 reads SGHRS; CDR2 reads YFSETQ. After removal of 4 bases from V and 2 bases from J, the junction contained 8 bases not matched to a gene. There are 17 residues in the CDR3. CDR3 in amino acids: CASSITTSGSPTDTQYF. CDR3 DNA sequence: TGCGCCAGCAGCATAACGACTAGCGGGAGCCCCACAGATACGCAGTATTTT.

The V gene is TRBV11-2, the J gene TRBJ2-7; no clear D. The CDR3 is 14 amino acids. The germline gives CDR1 SGHAT, CDR2 FQNNGV. Trimming removed 4 bases at V and 6 bases at J, with 16 bases between. The CDR3 sequence: CASSSSRTVPEQYF. The CDR3 DNA is TGTGCCAGCAGCTCCAGCCGCACAGTTCCCGAGCAGTACTTC.

The CDR3 loop is CASSQDLQTQYF. The CDR3 coding sequence is TGTGCCAGCAGCCAAGATTTACAGACCCAGTACTTC. The chain carries TRBV4-2 and TRBJ2-5; D ambiguous. The CDR3 has 12 amino acids. V was pared by 0 bases and J by 6 bases, with 5 bases between. CDR1 LGHNA and CDR2 YNFKEQ come from the germline V gene.

CDR3 coding DNA: TGTGCCAGTCGGGCGCTTGAGGGGACTGGAAACACCATATATTTT. It codes for CASRALEGTGNTIYF. V and J are TRBV19 and TRBJ1-3, with D perhaps matching TRBD1 (5 bases). V was trimmed by 8 bases and J by 2 bases, leaving 16 bases between them. In germline, CDR1 is LNHDA, CDR2 SQIVND (reference sequence). This CDR3 contains 15 residues.

The chain carries TRBV7-9 and TRBJ1-1, with 8 bases that match TRBD1. This CDR3 region has 13 residues. V lost 3 bases and J lost 5; bases outside the gene matches: 2. Germline CDR1 reads SEHNR; CDR2 reads FQNEAQ (reference sequence). The CDR3 reads CASSLNRGTEAFF. The CDR3 DNA is TGTGCCAGCAGCTTGAACAGGGGGACTGAAGCTTTCTTT.

The chain recombines TRBV6-5 with TRBJ1-4; perhaps TRBD1 as D (5 bases). The V and J ends lost 6 bases and 2 bases respectively, with 10 bases between them. Germline CDR1 and CDR2: MNHEY and SVGAGI. The CDR3 length is 14 residues. CDR3 sequence: CASREGRTNEKLFF. The CDR3 region has the DNA TGTGCCAGCAGGGAGGGGAGGACTAATGAAAAACTGTTTTTT.